This T cell receptor beta chain was found in a study of T cells after posttransplantation cyclophosphamide. Study-wide findings and caveats: After PTCy, TRB diversity resembled that of CNI/methotrexate controls.

Treatment was busulfan-fludarabine conditioning, a marrow graft, and cyclophosphamide on days +3 and +4. V was shortened by 7 bases and J by 2 bases, with 15 bases between the two germline ends. Germline values: CDR1 LNHDA, CDR2 SQIVND (reference sequence). This CDR3 contains 15 residues. Worth noting for this clone: Its target is unknown.

TCRdb's copy holds only in-frame clones and misses some; the assay was immunoSEQ multiplex PCR. Of a few thousand clones listed, more than 65% are singletons. This TCR was recovered from a female patient in her 40s who received an allogeneic stem cell transplant from a related donor, was CMV-positive, and had no GVHD. A share of the T cells may be of graft donor origin. The chain recombines TRBV19 with TRBJ2-1; D is possibly TRBD2 (5 bases). The sample was CD8+ T cells sorted from PBMCs, taken about 1,000 days after allogeneic stem cell transplant with posttransplant cyclophosphamide. The CDR3 here is CASTPIGSAYNEQFF. The CDR3 DNA is TGTGCCAGTACCCCCATAGGGAGCGCCTACAATGAGCAGTTCTTC.